The 4 T cell receptor beta chains in this list originate from one sample, sequenced in a study of blood T cell repertoires in COVID-19. The protocol was immunoSEQ multiplex PCR, while the TCRdb copy is restricted to in-frame clones and leaves out a portion. The sample lists around 300,000 clones, about 89% occurring once. Source material: PBMCs or T cells enriched from blood (not recorded which). These receptors were obtained from a woman in her twenties or thirties who had recovered from COVID-19.

This chain uses TRBV30 with TRBJ2-2; 8 bases align to TRBD1. The V segment lost 4 bases and the J segment 0 bases; nucleotides outside the gene matches: 1. The CDR3 has 14 amino acids. Germline V gene sequence: CDR1 GTSNPN, CDR2 SVGIG (reference sequence). This CDR3 is CAWIRGPNTGELFF. In nucleotides, the CDR3 is TGTGCCTGGATCAGGGGGCCGAACACCGGGGAGCTGTTTTTT.

This chain links TRBV6-5 with TRBJ1-2; 8 bases are a match to TRBD1. Germline assignment: CDR1 MNHEY and CDR2 SVGAGI. The V segment lost 5 bases and the J segment 2 bases; nucleotides outside the gene matches: 4. This CDR3 comprises 14 residues. CDR3 DNA sequence: TGTGCCAGCAGTCGACAGGGGCTAAACTATGGCTACACCTTC. Translation gives CASSRQGLNYGYTF.

The chain recombines TRBV7-9 with TRBJ2-1; 9 bases are shared with TRBD2. Looked up from germline, CDR1 is SEHNR and CDR2 is FQNEAQ (reference sequence). Unmatched junction bases numbered 4, after V lost 3 bases and J lost 7 bases. CDR3 size: 14 residues. This CDR3 reads CASSFSSGENEQFF. As DNA, the CDR3 is TGTGCCAGCAGCTTTTCTAGCGGGGAAAATGAGCAGTTCTTC.

The rearrangement uses TRBV12-3 or TRBV12-4 and TRBJ1-2; D ambiguous. Trimming left V 4 bases short and J 6 bases short, with 12 bases between. The CDR3 is 13 residues long. The CDR3 is CASSSPGVDGYTF. The CDR3 nucleotides read TGTGCCAGCAGTTCCCCTGGAGTTGATGGCTACACCTTC.